A single sample is the source of the 6 T cell receptor beta chains below, sequenced in a study of T cell changes during pregnancy in multiple sclerosis (dated by TCRdb to between 2018 and 2020). Library preparation used the immunoSEQ multiplex PCR assay. TCRdb provides this immuneACCESS table in a form limited to in-frame rearrangements. Some clones are lacking; in checked studies, under half of them reflect an unresolved V gene, and why the rest are absent is not known. This sample lists 95,000 to 150,000 clones; 93% were detected once. 6.2% of the sample goes to the ten largest clones. This specimen was peripheral blood, taken before pregnancy. Receptors originate from a female donor with multiple sclerosis, enrolled in a pregnancy study.

This clone was detected only a few times. The rearrangement uses TRBV28 and TRBJ1-2; D is unclear. CDR3 length: 15 amino acids. V was clipped by 1 base and J by 8 bases, with 17 bases between them. In germline, CDR1 is MDHEN, CDR2 SYDVKM. The CDR3 region is CASSLSGNGFRGYTF. CDR3 nucleotide sequence: TGTGCCAGCAGTTTATCGGGGAACGGGTTTAGGGGCTACACCTTC.

This rearrangement joins TRBV9 to TRBJ1-3, with D possibly being TRBD1 (5 bases). Trimming shortened V by 2 bases and J by 0 bases, and 9 bases separated the two germline ends. The CDR3 extends over 15 amino acids. Looked up from germline, CDR1 is SGDLS and CDR2 is YYNGEE. CDR3: CASSVTAGSGNTIYF. The DNA for the CDR3 is TGTGCCAGCAGCGTGACAGCGGGCTCTGGAAACACCATATATTTT.

CDR3 residues: CASSAMTGGSVKLFF. CDR3 in DNA: TGTGCCAGTAGTGCGATGACAGGGGGGAGTGTAAAACTGTTTTTT. V is TRBV19 and J is TRBJ1-4; the match to TRBD1 covers 9 bases. Losses at the gene ends were 5 bases for V and 10 bases for J; bases not matched to a gene: 11. Germline CDR1 reads LNHDA; CDR2 reads SQIVND (reference sequence). This CDR3 contains 15 residues.

The V and J genes are TRBV9 and TRBJ2-2; 9 bases line up with TRBD2. V was clipped by 0 bases and J by 5 bases; unmatched bases: 8. CDR1 SGDLS and CDR2 YYNGEE come from the germline V gene. The CDR3 runs 17 residues. DNA for the CDR3: TGTGCCAGCAGCGTAGGAGGGCTAGCGGGGACTACCGGGGAGCTGTTTTTT. Amino acid sequence: CASSVGGLAGTTGELFF.

The chain combines TRBV7-6 with TRBJ2-5; a weak D match, TRBD1 (6 bases). Trimming cost V 5 bases and J 5 bases, with 24 bases left between them. Germline V gene sequence: CDR1 SGHVS, CDR2 FNYEAQ. CDR3 length equals 17 residues. DNA for the CDR3: TGTGCCAGCAGCCTACAACCGCGCGGAACAGGGATTGAGACCCAGTACTTC. Protein product: CASSLQPRGTGIETQYF.

The chain carries TRBV6-1 and TRBJ2-3; TRBD2 aligns across 7 bases. Germline values: CDR1 MNHNS, CDR2 SASEGT. The CDR3 has 13 amino acids. The junction had 3 bases not matched to a gene; V was cut back by 2 bases and J by 7 bases. CDR3 nucleotides: TGTGCCAGCAGTGAACCTAGCGGTAATACGCAGTATTTT. This translates into CASSEPSGNTQYF.